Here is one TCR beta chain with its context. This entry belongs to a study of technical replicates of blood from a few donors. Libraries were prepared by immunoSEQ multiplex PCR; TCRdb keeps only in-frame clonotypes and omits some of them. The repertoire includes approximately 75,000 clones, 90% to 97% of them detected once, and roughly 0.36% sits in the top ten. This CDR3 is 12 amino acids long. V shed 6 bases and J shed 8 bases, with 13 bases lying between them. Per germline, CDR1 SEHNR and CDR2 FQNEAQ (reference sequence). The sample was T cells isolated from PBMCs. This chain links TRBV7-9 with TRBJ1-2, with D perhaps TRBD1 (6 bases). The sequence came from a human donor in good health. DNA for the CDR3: TGTGCCAGCAGTATTCACAGGGACGGCTACACCTTC. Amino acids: CASSIHRDGYTF.